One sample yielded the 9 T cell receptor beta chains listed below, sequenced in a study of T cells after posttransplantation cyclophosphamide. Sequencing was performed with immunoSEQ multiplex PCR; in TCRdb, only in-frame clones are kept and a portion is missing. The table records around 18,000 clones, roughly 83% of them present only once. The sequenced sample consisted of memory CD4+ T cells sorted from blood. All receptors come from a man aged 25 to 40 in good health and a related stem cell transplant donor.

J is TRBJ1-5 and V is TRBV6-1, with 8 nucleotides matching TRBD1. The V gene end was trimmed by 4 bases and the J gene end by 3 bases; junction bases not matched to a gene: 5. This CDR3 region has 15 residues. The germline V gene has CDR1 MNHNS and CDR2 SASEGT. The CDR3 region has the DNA TGTGCCAGCAGTGCCGGGACAGGCCTCAATCAGCCCCAGCATTTT. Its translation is CASSAGTGLNQPQHF.

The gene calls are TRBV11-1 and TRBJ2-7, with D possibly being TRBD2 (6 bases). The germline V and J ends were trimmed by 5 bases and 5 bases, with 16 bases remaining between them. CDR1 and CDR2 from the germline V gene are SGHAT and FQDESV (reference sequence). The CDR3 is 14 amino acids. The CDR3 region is CASSRDGTWDEQYF. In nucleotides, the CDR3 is TGTGCCAGCAGCCGGGACGGGACTTGGGACGAGCAGTACTTC.

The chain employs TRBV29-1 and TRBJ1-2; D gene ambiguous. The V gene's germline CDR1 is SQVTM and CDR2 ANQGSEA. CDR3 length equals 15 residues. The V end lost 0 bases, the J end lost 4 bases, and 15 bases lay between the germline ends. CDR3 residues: CSVEDRGPTPYGYTF. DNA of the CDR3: TGCAGCGTTGAAGATCGGGGTCCGACTCCCTATGGCTACACCTTC.

CDR3 DNA sequence: TGTGCCAGCAGCTTAGCGGGGACAGGGGGCACTGAAGCTTTCTTT. Its translation is CASSLAGTGGTEAFF. The chain uses TRBV7-8 and TRBJ1-1; 11 positions match TRBD1. V lost 0 bases to trimming and J lost 4 bases; unmatched junction nucleotides: 1. The length of the CDR3 is 15 residues. Germline V gene sequence: CDR1 SGHVS, CDR2 FQNEAQ. The whole variable domain, remainder taken from reference TRBV7-8 and TRBJ1-1, is GAGVSQSPRYKVAKRGQDVALRCDPISGHVSLFWYQQALGQGPEFLTYFQNEAQLDKSGLPSDRFFAERPEGSVSTLKIQRTQQEDSAVYLCASSLAGTGGTEAFFGQGTRLTVV.

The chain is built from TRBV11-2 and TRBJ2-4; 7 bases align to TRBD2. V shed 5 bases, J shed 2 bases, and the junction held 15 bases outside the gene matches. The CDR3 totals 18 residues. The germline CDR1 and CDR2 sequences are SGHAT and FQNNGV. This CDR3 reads CASSPREGSSKSKNIQYF. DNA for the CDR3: TGTGCCAGCAGCCCCAGGGAGGGCTCTTCGAAGTCCAAAAACATTCAGTACTTC.

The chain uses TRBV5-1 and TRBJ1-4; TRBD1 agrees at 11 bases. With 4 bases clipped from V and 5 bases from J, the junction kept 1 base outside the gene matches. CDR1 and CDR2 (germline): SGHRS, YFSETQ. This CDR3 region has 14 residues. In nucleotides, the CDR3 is TGCGCCAGCAGCAGGACAGGGGGCAATGAAAAACTGTTTTTT. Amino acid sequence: CASSRTGGNEKLFF.

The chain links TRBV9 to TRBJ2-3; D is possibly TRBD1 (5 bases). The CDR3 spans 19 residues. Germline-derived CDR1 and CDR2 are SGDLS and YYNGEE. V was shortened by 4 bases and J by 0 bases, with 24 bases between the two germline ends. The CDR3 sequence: CASSPQPPTAAKSTDTQYF. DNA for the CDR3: TGTGCCAGCAGCCCTCAACCCCCGACAGCAGCCAAGAGCACAGATACGCAGTATTTT.

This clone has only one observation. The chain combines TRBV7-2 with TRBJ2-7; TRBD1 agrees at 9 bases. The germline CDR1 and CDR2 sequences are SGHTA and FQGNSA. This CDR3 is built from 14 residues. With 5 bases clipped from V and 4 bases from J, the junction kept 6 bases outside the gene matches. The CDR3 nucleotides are TGTGCCAGCAGCACCGGGACAGGGAGATACGAGCAGTACTTC. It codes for CASSTGTGRYEQYF.

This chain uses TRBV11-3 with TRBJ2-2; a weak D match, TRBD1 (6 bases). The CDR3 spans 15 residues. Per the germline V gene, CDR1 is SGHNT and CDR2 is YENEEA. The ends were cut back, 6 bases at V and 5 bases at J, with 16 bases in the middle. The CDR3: CASRVGAASTGELFF. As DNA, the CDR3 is TGTGCCAGCAGAGTGGGGGCAGCATCTACCGGGGAGCTGTTTTTT.